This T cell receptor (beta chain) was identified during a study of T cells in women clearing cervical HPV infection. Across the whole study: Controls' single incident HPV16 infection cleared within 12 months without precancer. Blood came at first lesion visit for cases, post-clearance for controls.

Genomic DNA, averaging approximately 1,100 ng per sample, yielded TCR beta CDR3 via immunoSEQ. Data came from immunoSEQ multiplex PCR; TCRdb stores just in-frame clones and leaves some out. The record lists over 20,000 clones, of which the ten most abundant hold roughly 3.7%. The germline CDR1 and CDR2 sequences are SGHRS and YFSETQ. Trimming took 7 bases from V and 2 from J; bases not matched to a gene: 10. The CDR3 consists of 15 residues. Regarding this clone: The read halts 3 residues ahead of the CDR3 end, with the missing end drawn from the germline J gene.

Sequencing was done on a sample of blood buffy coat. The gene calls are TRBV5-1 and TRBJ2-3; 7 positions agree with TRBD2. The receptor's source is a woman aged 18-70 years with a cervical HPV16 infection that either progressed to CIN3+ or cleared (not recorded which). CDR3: CASSVGSGVTDTQYF. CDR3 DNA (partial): TGCGCCAGCTCCGTGGGGAGCGGGGTCACAGATACG.